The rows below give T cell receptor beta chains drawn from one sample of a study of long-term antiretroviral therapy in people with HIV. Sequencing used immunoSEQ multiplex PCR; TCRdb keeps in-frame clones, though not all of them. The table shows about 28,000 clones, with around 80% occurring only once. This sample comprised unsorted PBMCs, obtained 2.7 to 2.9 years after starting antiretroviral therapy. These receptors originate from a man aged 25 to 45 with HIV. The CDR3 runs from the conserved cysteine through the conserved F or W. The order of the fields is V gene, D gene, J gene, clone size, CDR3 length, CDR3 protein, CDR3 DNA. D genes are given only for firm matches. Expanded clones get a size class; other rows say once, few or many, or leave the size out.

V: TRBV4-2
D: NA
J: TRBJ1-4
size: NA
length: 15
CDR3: CASSQAHGAEEKLFF
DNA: TGTGCCAGCAGCCAAGCCCATGGGGCGGAGGAAAAACTGTTTTTT

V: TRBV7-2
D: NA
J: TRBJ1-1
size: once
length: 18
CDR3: CASSISIQGRGEDTEAFF
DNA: TGTGCCAGCAGCATCTCAATCCAAGGGAGGGGTGAGGACACTGAAGCTTTCTTT

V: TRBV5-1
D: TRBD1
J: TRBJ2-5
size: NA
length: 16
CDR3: CASSPSDRGASETQYF
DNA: TGCGCCAGCAGCCCGTCCGACAGGGGAGCGTCAGAGACCCAGTACTTC

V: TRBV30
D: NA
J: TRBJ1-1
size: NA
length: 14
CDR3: CAWISRQFITEAFF
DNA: TGTGCCTGGATCTCGAGACAGTTCATCACTGAAGCTTTCTTT

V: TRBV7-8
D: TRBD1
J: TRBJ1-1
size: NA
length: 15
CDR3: CASSLGQGMYTEAFF
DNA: TGTGCCAGCAGCTTAGGACAGGGGATGTACACTGAAGCTTTCTTT

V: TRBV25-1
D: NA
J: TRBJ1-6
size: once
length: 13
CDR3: CASTQINNSPLHF
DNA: TGTGCCAGCACCCAGATTAATAATTCACCCCTCCACTTT

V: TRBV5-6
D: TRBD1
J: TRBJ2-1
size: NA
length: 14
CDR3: CASSSRTGMNEQFF
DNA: TGTGCCAGCAGCTCGAGGACAGGGATGAATGAGCAGTTCTTC

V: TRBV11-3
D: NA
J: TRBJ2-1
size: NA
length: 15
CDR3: CASSFGGATYNEQFF
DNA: TGTGCCAGCAGCTTTGGGGGGGCGACGTACAATGAGCAGTTCTTC

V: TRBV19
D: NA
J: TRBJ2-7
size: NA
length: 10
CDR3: CWGRSYEQYF
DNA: TGTTGGGGCCGGTCCTACGAGCAGTACTTC

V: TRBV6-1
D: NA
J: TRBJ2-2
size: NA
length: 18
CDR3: CASSEALGGTGNTGELFF
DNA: TGTGCCAGCAGTGAGGCACTCGGGGGGACAGGAAACACCGGGGAGCTGTTTTTT

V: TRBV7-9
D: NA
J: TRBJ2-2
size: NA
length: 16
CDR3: CASSPGGGGFTGELFF
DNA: TGTGCCAGCAGCCCCGGAGGAGGCGGTTTCACCGGGGAGCTGTTTTTT

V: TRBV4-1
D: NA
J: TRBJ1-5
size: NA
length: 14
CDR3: CASSGLSSNQPQHF
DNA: TGCGCCAGCAGCGGACTGAGTAGCAATCAGCCCCAGCATTTT

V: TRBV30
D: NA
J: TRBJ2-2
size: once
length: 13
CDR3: CAWKLQNTGELFF
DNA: TGTGCCTGGAAGTTGCAGAACACCGGGGAGCTGTTTTTT

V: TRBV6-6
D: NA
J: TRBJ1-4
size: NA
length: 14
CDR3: CASSLPEGSQKLFF
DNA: TGTGCCAGCAGTCTGCCTGAGGGGAGTCAAAAACTGTTTTTT

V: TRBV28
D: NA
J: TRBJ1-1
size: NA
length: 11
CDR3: CASSQDREAFF
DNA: TGTGCCAGCAGTCAGGACAGAGAAGCTTTCTTT

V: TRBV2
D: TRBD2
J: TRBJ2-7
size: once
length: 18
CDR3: CASSVTGTSGLSSYEQYF
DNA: TGTGCCAGCAGTGTCACCGGGACTAGCGGGCTTAGCTCCTACGAGCAGTACTTC

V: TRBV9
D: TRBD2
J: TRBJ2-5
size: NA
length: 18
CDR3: CASSAGLAGKVLRETQYF
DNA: TGTGCCAGCAGCGCCGGACTAGCGGGGAAGGTCCTGAGGGAGACCCAGTACTTC

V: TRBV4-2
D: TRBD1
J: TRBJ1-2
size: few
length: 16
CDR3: CASSQEGQGVNYGYTF
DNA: TGTGCCAGCAGCCAAGAAGGACAGGGGGTAAACTATGGCTACACCTTC

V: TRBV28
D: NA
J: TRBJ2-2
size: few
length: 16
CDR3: CASSLGLRTNTGELFF
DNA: TGTGCCAGCAGTTTAGGTCTCCGGACGAACACCGGGGAGCTGTTTTTT